This entry lists 7 T cell receptor beta chains sequenced from one sample in a study of OX40 agonist ivuxolimab in advanced cancers. Profiling relied on immunoSEQ multiplex PCR, and the TCRdb table lists in-frame clones only, not all of them. The table records tens of thousands of clones, about nine tenths of them present only once. Specimen: CD4+ or CD8+ T cells sorted from blood, collected in a trial of the OX40 agonist ivuxolimab. These receptors were obtained from an adult with an advanced solid tumor such as melanoma, head and neck, liver or kidney cancer.

V and J are TRBV7-3 and TRBJ2-1; possibly TRBD2 for D (5 bases). The CDR3 extends over 12 amino acids. Trimming cost V 3 bases and J 12 bases, with 12 bases left between them. Germline V CDR1 and CDR2: SGHTA, FQGTGA. The CDR3 DNA follows: TGTGCCAGCAGCTTTGAGGGCAAGGGGCAGTTCTTC. As protein: CASSFEGKGQFF.

This sequence joins TRBV5-1 and TRBJ1-1, with 7 bases matching TRBD1. The CDR3 length is 15 residues. Germline CDR1 reads SGHRS; CDR2 reads YFSETQ. J lost 4 bases, V lost 4 bases, and 10 bases had no gene match. The CDR3 reads CASSPPTGRGTEAFF. The CDR3 region has the DNA TGCGCCAGCAGCCCTCCGACAGGGAGGGGCACTGAAGCTTTCTTT.

This chain joins TRBV7-9 and TRBJ1-2; D is unclear. The V gene lost 2 bases and the J gene lost 7 bases, with 11 bases spanning the gap. This CDR3 contains 13 residues. Germline V lookup: CDR1 SEHNR, CDR2 FQNEAQ (reference sequence). CDR3 nucleotide sequence: TGTGCCAGCAGCTTATCTGAGGGATCTGGCTACACCTTC. Encoded protein: CASSLSEGSGYTF.

The genes are TRBV7-3 and TRBJ2-2; 10 positions agree with TRBD1. Germline CDR1 reads SGHTA; CDR2 reads FQGTGA. With 5 bases clipped from V and 5 bases from J, the junction kept 2 bases outside the gene matches. The CDR3 extends over 14 amino acids. The CDR3 reads CASSPGQGTGELFF. CDR3 DNA sequence: TGTGCCAGCAGCCCGGGACAGGGGACCGGGGAGCTGTTTTTT.

This clone was counted once. This chain uses TRBV7-9 with TRBJ2-2, with D unresolved. The CDR3 sequence is 17 residues long. V shed 1 base and J shed 0 bases, with 12 bases lying between them. Germline values: CDR1 SEHNR, CDR2 FQNEAQ (reference sequence). CDR3 sequence: CASSLVIRQPNTGELFF. CDR3 DNA: TGTGCCAGCAGCTTAGTGATCAGGCAACCGAACACCGGGGAGCTGTTTTTT.

The V call is TRBV30, the J call TRBJ1-1, with D hard to call. V was clipped by 1 base and J by 0 bases, with 6 bases between them. This CDR3 has 13 residues. CDR1 GTSNPN and CDR2 SVGIG come from the germline V gene (reference sequence). This CDR3 is CAWSARLNTEAFF. In DNA, the CDR3 is TGTGCCTGGAGTGCAAGGTTGAACACTGAAGCTTTCTTT.

The V and J genes are TRBV30 and TRBJ1-2; D perhaps matches TRBD1 (5 bases). V gave up 2 bases and J gave up 4 bases, with 17 bases separating them. The CDR3 length is 15 residues. Per the germline V gene, CDR1 is GTSNPN and CDR2 is SVGIG (reference sequence). CDR3 loop: CAWSFREEGIYGYTF. CDR3 sequence (DNA): TGTGCCTGGAGTTTTAGAGAGGAGGGGATCTATGGCTACACCTTC.